These T cell receptor beta chains were read from a single sample in a study of cytotoxic CD8 clonotypes in ibrutinib-treated CLL. Produced via immunoSEQ multiplex PCR; TCRdb's table is partial and in-frame only. The sample consists of a few hundred thousand clones, about 80% of them appearing once. This sample comprised PBMCs, obtained before ibrutinib treatment. Receptors originate from a human donor with chronic lymphocytic leukemia. Both conserved end residues are part of each CDR3. Fields, in order: J gene, clone size, V gene, D gene, CDR3 DNA, CDR3 protein. D genes are given only for firm matches. The size field is filled for only some rows; it gives once, few, many or a size class.

TRBJ2-1	few	TRBV7-9	TRBD1	TGTGCCAGCAGCTTAGCGCAGGGGGCGTATGAGCAGTTCTTC	CASSLAQGAYEQFF
TRBJ1-2	NA	TRBV4-1	NA	TGCGCCAGCAGCCAAGATTTAGGGTCCTATGGCTACACCTTC	CASSQDLGSYGYTF
TRBJ2-7	NA	TRBV30	NA	TGTGCCTGGAGTGTGAAGTACTACGAGCAGTACTTC	CAWSVKYYEQYF
TRBJ2-1	NA	TRBV9	NA	TGTGCCAGCAGCGTGAGCGGCAGGGGTTCCTACAATGAGCAGTTCTTC	CASSVSGRGSYNEQFF
TRBJ2-3	NA	TRBV4-1	NA	TGCGCCAGCAGCCAAGGTTACGCAGATACGCAGTATTTT	CASSQGYADTQYF
TRBJ1-2	few	TRBV14	TRBD1	TGTGCCAGCAGCCAAGACCTCCGGGACAGGAGAGAAACTAACTATGGCTACACCTTC	CASSQDLRDRRETNYGYTF
TRBJ1-3	NA	TRBV15	NA	TGTGCCACCAGCAGAGCACCAGTAACCAATGCTGGAAACACCATATATTTT	CATSRAPVTNAGNTIYF
TRBJ2-7	NA	TRBV15	TRBD2	TGTGCCACCAGCATACTCTCTAGCGGATACGAGCAGTACTTC	CATSILSSGYEQYF
TRBJ2-7	NA	TRBV14	TRBD2	TGTGCCAGCAGCCAAGTATTAGCGGGAATCAACGAGCAGTACTTC	CASSQVLAGINEQYF
TRBJ1-2	few	TRBV6-1	NA	TGTGCCACCCACCCCGGGGGAGGGTATGGCTACACCTTC	CATHPGGGYGYTF
TRBJ1-4	once	TRBV5-1	NA	TGCGCCAGCAGGCGACTTACGCCGTCTAAGGATGAAAAACTGTTTTTT	CASRRLTPSKDEKLFF
TRBJ1-5	few	TRBV19	TRBD1	TGTGCCAGTAGTATGAACAGGGGAGGCAATCAGCCCCAGCATTTT	CASSMNRGGNQPQHF
TRBJ2-1	NA	TRBV19	NA	TGTGCCAGTAGTAGGACGGAGGAGCAGTTCTTC	CASSRTEEQFF
TRBJ2-7	NA	TRBV5-1	NA	TGCGCCAGCAGCTCAGCTCGACTAGGAATCTACGAGCAGTACTTC	CASSSARLGIYEQYF
TRBJ2-2	NA	TRBV27	NA	TGTGCCAGCAGTATTAACACCGGGGAGCTGTTTTTT	CASSINTGELFF
TRBJ2-1	NA	TRBV21-1	NA	TGTGCCAGCACCAAGACCTTTCCGGGACAGATTAAACCCGGGTCCTACAATGAGCAGTTCTTC	CASTKTFPGQIKPGSYNEQFF
TRBJ1-1	few	TRBV4-1	NA	TGCGCCAGCAGCCAAGATAGGGGGAACACTGAAGCTTTCTTT	CASSQDRGNTEAFF
TRBJ2-5	NA	TRBV7-8	NA	TGTGCCAGCAGCTTAGCTTCCGCAGACCAAGAGACCCAGTACTTC	CASSLASADQETQYF
TRBJ2-1	NA	TRBV30	TRBD2	TGTGCCTGGAAGTATCGGTACCTAGCGGGAGAAGGTGGTGAGCAGTTCTTC	CAWKYRYLAGEGGEQFF
TRBJ2-1	NA	TRBV27	TRBD2	TGTGCCAGCAGTTGGACTAGCGGGGGGAATGAGCAGTTCTTC	CASSWTSGGNEQFF
TRBJ1-1	NA	TRBV5-4	TRBD1	TGTGCCAGCAGCTCCGGACAGGGAAGGACTGAAGCTTTCTTT	CASSSGQGRTEAFF
TRBJ2-6	NA	TRBV11-2	NA	TGTGCCAGCAGCTTAGTAGTTGGGGCCAACGTCCTGACTTTC	CASSLVVGANVLTF
TRBJ2-1	NA	TRBV7-9	NA	TGTGCCAGCAGCTTAAGGGGAGTCGGGGCCAATGAGCAGTTCTTC	CASSLRGVGANEQFF
TRBJ1-4	NA	TRBV25-1	TRBD1	TGTGCCAGCAGCCGGGGGGACAGGGTTTGGGGAGAACTGTTTTTT	CASSRGDRVWGELFF
TRBJ2-7	many	TRBV6-6	NA	TGTGCCAGCAGTAGTCGACAGGGAGGGGAGCAGTACTTC	CASSSRQGGEQYF
TRBJ1-1	NA	TRBV29-1	NA	TGCAGCGGAACACAGGTAATGAACACTGAAGCTTTCTTT	CSGTQVMNTEAFF
TRBJ2-5	NA	TRBV7-3	TRBD1	TGTGCCAGCAGCTTATACGGACAGGAGCAAGAGACCCAGTACTTC	CASSLYGQEQETQYF
TRBJ1-1	few	TRBV7-2	TRBD1	TGTGCCAGCAGCCCGACAGGGTTTAACACTGAAGCTTTCTTT	CASSPTGFNTEAFF
TRBJ2-3	few	TRBV10-1	NA	TGCGCCAGCAGTGAGCGGCTGCTCCCAGATACGCAGTATTTT	CASSERLLPDTQYF
TRBJ2-5	once	TRBV7-2	TRBD1	TGTGCCAGCAGCTTAGGGCGGCAGGGGGTAGAGACCCAGTACTTC	CASSLGRQGVETQYF
TRBJ2-1	NA	TRBV9	TRBD2	TGTGCCAGCAGCGTAGGACAAGCGGGAGGCAACCACAATGAGCAGTTCTTC	CASSVGQAGGNHNEQFF
TRBJ2-5	NA	TRBV7-6	NA	TGTGCCAGCAGCAAGGGACCACCTGGGACCCAGTACTTC	CASSKGPPGTQYF
TRBJ2-2	NA	TRBV7-6	NA	TGTGCCAGCAGCCCGCTCGGACGGGAGCTGTTTTTT	CASSPLGRELFF
TRBJ2-7	NA	TRBV10-3	TRBD1	TGTGCCATCAGCCGTTTAACAGGGGTCGAATCTAGCTACGAGCAGTACTTC	CAISRLTGVESSYEQYF
TRBJ2-7	NA	TRBV28	TRBD1	TGTGCCAGCAGTTTTACGGGACAGAGGTTCTACGAGCAGTACTTC	CASSFTGQRFYEQYF
TRBJ2-1	few	TRBV27	TRBD2	TGTGCCAGCAGTACCCGGACTAGCGGGAGGAATGAGCAGTTCTTC	CASSTRTSGRNEQFF
TRBJ1-3	NA	TRBV29-1	NA	TGCAGCGTTGAAGAACCGGGACTTCGAAACACCATATATTTT	CSVEEPGLRNTIYF
TRBJ2-7	NA	TRBV5-1	TRBD2	TGCGCCAGCTTCGTCGGGGGACTAGGATCCGAGCAGTACTTC	CASFVGGLGSEQYF
TRBJ1-1	NA	TRBV7-9	NA	TGTGCCAGCAGCCTAACCTGGGGCACTGAAGCTTTCTTT	CASSLTWGTEAFF